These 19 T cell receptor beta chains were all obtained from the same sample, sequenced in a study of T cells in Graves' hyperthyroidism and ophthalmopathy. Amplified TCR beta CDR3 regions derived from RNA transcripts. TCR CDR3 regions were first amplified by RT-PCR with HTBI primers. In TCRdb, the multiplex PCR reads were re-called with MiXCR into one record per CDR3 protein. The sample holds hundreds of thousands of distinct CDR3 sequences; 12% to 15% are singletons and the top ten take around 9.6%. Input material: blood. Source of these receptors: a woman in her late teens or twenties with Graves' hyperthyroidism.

The CDR3 loop is CASSSPTGGQPQHF. CDR3 in DNA: TGTGCCAGTAGTTCCCCGACGGGCGGTCAGCCCCAGCATTTT. The chain employs TRBV19 and TRBJ1-5; D ambiguous. The ends were cut back, 5 bases at V and 6 bases at J, with 14 bases in the middle. The CDR3 runs to 14 residues. Germline V gives CDR1 LNHDA, CDR2 SQIVND (reference sequence).

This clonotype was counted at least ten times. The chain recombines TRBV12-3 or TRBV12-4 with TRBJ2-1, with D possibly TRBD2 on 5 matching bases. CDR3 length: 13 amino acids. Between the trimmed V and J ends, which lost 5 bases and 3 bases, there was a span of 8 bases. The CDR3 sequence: CASSAGIYNEQFF. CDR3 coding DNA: TGTGCCAGCAGTGCCGGGATCTACAATGAGCAGTTCTTC.

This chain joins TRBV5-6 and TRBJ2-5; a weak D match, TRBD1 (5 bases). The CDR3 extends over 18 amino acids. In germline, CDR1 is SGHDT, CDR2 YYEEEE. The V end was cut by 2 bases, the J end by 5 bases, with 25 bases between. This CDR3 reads CASSLTNAPGWDSETQYF. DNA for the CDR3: TGTGCCAGCAGCTTAACTAATGCCCCAGGGTGGGATTCGGAGACCCAGTACTTC.

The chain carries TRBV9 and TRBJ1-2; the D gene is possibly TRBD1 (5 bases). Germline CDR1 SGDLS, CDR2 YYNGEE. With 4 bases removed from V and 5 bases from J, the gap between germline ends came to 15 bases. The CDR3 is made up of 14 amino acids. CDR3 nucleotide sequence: TGTGCCAGCAGCCTGGACCGGGACCTATATGGCTACACCTTC. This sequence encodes CASSLDRDLYGYTF. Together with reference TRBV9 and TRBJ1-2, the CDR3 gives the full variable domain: DSGVTQTPKHLITATGQRVTLRCSPRSGDLSVYWYQQSLDQGLQFLIQYYNGEERAKGNILERFSAQQFPDLHSELNLSSLELGDSALYFCASSLDRDLYGYTFGSGTRLTVV.

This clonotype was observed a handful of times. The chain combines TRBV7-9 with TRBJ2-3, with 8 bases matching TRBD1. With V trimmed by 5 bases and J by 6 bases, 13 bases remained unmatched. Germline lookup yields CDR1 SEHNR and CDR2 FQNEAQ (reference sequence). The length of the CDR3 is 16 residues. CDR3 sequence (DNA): TGTGCCAGCAGCCCCTGGGACAGGTTCTCTGGGGATACGCAGTATTTT. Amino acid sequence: CASSPWDRFSGDTQYF.

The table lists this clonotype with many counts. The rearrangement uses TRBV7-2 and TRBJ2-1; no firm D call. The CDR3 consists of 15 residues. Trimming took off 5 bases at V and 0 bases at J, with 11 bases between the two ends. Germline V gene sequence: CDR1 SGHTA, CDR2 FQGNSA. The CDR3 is CASSPGGGSYNEQFF. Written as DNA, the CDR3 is TGTGCCAGCAGCCCGGGTGGTGGCTCCTACAATGAGCAGTTCTTC.

CDR3 in amino acids: CASRNLKTGILHQPQHF. The CDR3 nucleotides read TGTGCCAGCAGAAATCTAAAGACAGGGATCCTTCATCAGCCCCAGCATTTT. The rearrangement uses TRBV27 and TRBJ1-5; 7 bases are shared with TRBD1. J was trimmed by 5 bases and V by 6 bases; bases with no gene match: 16. The CDR3 has 17 residues. Per germline, CDR1 MNHEY and CDR2 SMNVEV (reference sequence).

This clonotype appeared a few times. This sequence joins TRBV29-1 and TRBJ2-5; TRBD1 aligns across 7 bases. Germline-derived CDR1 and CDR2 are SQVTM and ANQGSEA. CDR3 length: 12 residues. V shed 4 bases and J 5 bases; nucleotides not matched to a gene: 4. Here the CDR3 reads CSVVTGAETQYF. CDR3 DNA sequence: TGCAGCGTTGTCACAGGGGCCGAGACCCAGTACTTC.

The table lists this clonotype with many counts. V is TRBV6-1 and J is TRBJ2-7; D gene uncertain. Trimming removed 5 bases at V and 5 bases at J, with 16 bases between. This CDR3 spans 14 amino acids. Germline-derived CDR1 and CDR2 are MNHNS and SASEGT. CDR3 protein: CASSYNPFPNEQYF. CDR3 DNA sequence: TGTGCCAGCAGTTATAATCCATTTCCCAACGAGCAGTACTTC.

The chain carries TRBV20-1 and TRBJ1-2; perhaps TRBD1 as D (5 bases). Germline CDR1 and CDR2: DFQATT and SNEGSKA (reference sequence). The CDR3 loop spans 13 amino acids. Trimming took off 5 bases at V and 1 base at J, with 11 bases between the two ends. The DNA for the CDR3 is TGCAGTGCTTTCGGGACGGTTAACTATGGCTACACCTTC. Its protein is CSAFGTVNYGYTF.

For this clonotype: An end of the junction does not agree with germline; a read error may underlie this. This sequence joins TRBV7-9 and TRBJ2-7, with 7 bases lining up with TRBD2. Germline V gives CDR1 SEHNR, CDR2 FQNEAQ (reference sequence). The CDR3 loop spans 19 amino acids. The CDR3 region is CASSQDHYGRFSRGIEQYF. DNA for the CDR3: TGCGCCAGCAGCCAAGATCACTACGGGAGGTTCTCCCGGGGGATCGAGCAGTACTTC. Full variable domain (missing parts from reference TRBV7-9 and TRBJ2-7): DTGVSQNPRHKITKRGQNVTFRCDPISEHNRLYWYRQTLGQGPEFLTYFQNEAQLEKSRLLSDRFSAERPKGSFSTLEIQRTEQGDSAMYLCASSQDHYGRFSRGIEQYFGPGTRLTVT.

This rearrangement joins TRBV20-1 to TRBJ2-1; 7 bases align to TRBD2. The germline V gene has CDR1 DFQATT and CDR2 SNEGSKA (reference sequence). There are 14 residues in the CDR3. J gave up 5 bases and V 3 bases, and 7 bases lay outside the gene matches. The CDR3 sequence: CSARGSGWHNEQFF. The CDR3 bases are TGCAGTGCTAGGGGTAGCGGGTGGCACAATGAGCAGTTCTTC.

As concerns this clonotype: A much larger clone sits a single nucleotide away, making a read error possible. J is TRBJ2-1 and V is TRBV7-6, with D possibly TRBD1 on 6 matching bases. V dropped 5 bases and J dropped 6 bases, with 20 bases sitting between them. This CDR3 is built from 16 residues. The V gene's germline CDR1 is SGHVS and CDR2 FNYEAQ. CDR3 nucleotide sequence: TGTGCCAGCAGCACGGGGACACCCCCGGTAGGCAATGAGCAGTTCTTC. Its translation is CASSTGTPPVGNEQFF.

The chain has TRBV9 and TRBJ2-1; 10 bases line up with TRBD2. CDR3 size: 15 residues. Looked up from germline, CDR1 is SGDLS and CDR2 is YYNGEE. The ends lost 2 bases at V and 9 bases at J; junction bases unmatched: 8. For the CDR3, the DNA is TGTGCCAGCAGCGTGATCCTAGCGGGAGCCCGTGAGCAGTTCTTC. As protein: CASSVILAGAREQFF. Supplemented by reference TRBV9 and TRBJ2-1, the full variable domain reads DSGVTQTPKHLITATGQRVTLRCSPRSGDLSVYWYQQSLDQGLQFLIQYYNGEERAKGNILERFSAQQFPDLHSELNLSSLELGDSALYFCASSVILAGAREQFFGPGTRLTVL.

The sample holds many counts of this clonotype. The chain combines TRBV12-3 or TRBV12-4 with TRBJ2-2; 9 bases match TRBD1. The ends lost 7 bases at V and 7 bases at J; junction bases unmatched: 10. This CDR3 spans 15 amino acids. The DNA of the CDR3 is TGTGCCAGCACTCCCGGGACAGGGTTTGGCGGGGAGCTGTTTTTT. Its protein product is CASTPGTGFGGELFF.

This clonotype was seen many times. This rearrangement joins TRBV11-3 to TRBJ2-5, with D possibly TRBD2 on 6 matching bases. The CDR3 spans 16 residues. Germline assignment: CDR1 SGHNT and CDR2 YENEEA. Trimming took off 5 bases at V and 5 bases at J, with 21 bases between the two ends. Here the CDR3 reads CASSPSTSKNWETQYF. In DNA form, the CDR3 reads TGTGCCAGCAGCCCGTCGACTAGTAAGAATTGGGAGACCCAGTACTTC.

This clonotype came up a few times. The CDR3 loop reads CASRPLGQLKSNEQFF. In DNA, the CDR3 is TGTGCCAGCAGACCATTGGGACAGCTAAAATCCAATGAGCAGTTCTTC. The rearrangement links TRBV14 to TRBJ2-1, with 7 bases lining up with TRBD1. Germline CDR1 is SGHDN and CDR2 is FVKESK. V shed 6 bases, J shed 6 bases, and the junction held 14 bases outside the gene matches. The CDR3 length is 16 residues.

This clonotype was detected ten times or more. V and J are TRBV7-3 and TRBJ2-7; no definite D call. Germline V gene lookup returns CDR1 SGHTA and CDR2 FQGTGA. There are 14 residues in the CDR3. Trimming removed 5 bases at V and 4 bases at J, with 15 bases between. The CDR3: CASSATGDTYEQYF. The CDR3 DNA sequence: TGTGCCAGCAGCGCCACCGGAGACACATACGAGCAGTACTTC.

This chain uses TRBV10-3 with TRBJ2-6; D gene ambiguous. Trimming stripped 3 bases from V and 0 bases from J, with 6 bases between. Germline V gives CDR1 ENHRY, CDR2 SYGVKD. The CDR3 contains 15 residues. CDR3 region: CAISDSDSGANVLTF. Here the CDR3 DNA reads TGTGCCATCAGTGATTCGGACTCTGGGGCCAACGTCCTGACTTTC.